Shown below are 3 T cell receptor beta chains from a single sample sequenced in a study of cytomegalovirus exposure and HLA in healthy donors. The study ran its PCR with 60 Vbeta and 13 Jbeta primers. The assay was immunoSEQ multiplex PCR, and TCRdb's table has in-frame clones only and misses some. Among 130,000 or so clones listed, around three quarters were seen once. The sequenced material came from PBMCs. The receptors stem from a middle-aged man in good health and CMV-seronegative.

This clone was counted only a few times. The rearrangement joins TRBV27 to TRBJ2-2; D is uncertain. The CDR3 contains 12 residues. Germline V CDR1 and CDR2: MNHEY, SMNVEV (reference sequence). Trimming stripped 5 bases from V and 6 bases from J, with 7 bases between. The CDR3: CASSPLAGELFF. In DNA form, the CDR3 reads TGTGCCAGCAGTCCGCTAGCCGGGGAGCTGTTTTTT.

The J gene is TRBJ2-3, the V gene TRBV7-2, with 10 nucleotides matching TRBD2. The V and J ends lost 3 bases and 5 bases, in that order; junction bases with no gene match: 8. Germline CDR1 reads SGHTA; CDR2 reads FQGNSA. The CDR3 is 16 amino acids. CDR3 in DNA: TGTGCCAGCAGCTTCGGGCTAGCGGGAGCGGGAGATACGCAGTATTTT. Amino acid sequence: CASSFGLAGAGDTQYF.

The chain joins TRBV5-8 to TRBJ2-1; 11 bases match TRBD1. Per germline, CDR1 SGHTS and CDR2 YDEGEE. The CDR3 has 15 amino acids. J was trimmed by 7 bases and V by 3 bases; bases with no gene match: 6. CDR3 sequence: CASSWGGQGGNEQFF. Here the CDR3 DNA reads TGTGCCAGCAGCTGGGGGGGACAGGGGGGGAATGAGCAGTTCTTC.